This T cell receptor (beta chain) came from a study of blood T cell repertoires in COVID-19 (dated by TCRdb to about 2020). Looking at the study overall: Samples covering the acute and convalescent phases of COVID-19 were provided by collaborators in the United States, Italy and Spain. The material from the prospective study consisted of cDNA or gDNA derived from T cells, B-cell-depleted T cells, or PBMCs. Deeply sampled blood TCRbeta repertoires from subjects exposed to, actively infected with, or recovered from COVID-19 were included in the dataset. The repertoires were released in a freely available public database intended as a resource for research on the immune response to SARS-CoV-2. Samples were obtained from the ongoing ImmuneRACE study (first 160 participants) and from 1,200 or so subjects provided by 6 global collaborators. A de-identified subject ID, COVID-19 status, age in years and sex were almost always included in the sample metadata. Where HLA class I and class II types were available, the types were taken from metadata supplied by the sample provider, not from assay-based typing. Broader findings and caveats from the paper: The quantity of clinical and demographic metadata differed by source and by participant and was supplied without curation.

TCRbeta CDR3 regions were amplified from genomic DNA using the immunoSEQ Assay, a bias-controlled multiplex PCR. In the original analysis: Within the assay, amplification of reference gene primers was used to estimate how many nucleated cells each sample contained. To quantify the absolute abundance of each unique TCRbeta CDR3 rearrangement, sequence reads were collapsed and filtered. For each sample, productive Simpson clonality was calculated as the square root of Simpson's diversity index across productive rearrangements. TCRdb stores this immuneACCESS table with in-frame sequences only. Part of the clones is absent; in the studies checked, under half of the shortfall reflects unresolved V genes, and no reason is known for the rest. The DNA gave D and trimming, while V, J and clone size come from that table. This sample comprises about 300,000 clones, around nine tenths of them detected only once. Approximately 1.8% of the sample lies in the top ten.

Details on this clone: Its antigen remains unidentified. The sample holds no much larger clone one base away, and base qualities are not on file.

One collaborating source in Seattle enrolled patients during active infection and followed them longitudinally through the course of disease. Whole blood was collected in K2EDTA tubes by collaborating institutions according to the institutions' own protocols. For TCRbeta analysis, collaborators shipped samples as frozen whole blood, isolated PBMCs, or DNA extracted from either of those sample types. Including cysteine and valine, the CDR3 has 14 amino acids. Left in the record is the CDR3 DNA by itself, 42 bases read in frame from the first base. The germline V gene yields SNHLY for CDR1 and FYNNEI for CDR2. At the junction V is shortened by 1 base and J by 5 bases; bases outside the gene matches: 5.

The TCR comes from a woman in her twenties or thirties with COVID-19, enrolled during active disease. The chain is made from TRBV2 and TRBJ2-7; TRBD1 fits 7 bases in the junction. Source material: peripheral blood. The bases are TGTGCCAGCAGTGAAGGACAGGGCTTCCACGAGCAGTACGTC. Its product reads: CASSEGQGFHEQYV.